These 27 T cell receptor beta chains were sequenced from one sample in a study of B cell selection in AIRE deficiency. Conventional CD4 T cells were sorted as CD4+CD127+ cells. The protocol was immunoSEQ multiplex PCR, while the TCRdb copy is restricted to in-frame clones and leaves out a portion. The sample records roughly 24,000 clones, roughly 96% being singletons. The source material was CD4+CD127+ conventional T cells sorted from PBMCs. The source is a human donor in good health.

The rearrangement joins TRBV9 to TRBJ1-2; TRBD1 is a possible D gene (6 bases). This CDR3 comprises 16 residues. The V end was cut by 0 bases, the J end by 7 bases, with 19 bases between. Germline CDR1 is SGDLS and CDR2 is YYNGEE. CDR3 DNA: TGTGCCAGCAGCGTAGAGGGGGTGGGGAGGTCAGGTGGCTACACCTTC. Its translation: CASSVEGVGRSGGYTF.

The rearrangement uses TRBV9 and TRBJ2-1, with D perhaps matching TRBD2 (5 bases). There are 14 residues in the CDR3. With 7 bases removed from V and 7 bases from J, the gap between germline ends came to 18 bases. CDR1 SGDLS and CDR2 YYNGEE come from the germline V gene. The CDR3 DNA reads as TGTGCCAGCTCTTCGGGATTTCTGGGGAATGAGCAGTTCTTC. Its translation: CASSSGFLGNEQFF.

V gene TRBV6-6 combines with J gene TRBJ1-2; tentatively, D is TRBD1 (6 bases). Trimming shortened V by 2 bases and J by 6 bases, and 10 bases separated the two germline ends. This CDR3 region has 13 residues. The germline CDR1 and CDR2 sequences are MNHNY and SVGAGI (reference sequence). CDR3 region: CASSYDRLNGYTF. The CDR3 nucleotides read TGTGCCAGCAGTTACGACAGGCTGAATGGCTACACCTTC.

This chain joins TRBV18 and TRBJ2-7; 7 nucleotides line up with TRBD2. CDR1 is KGHSH and CDR2 is LQKENI in the germline V gene. The CDR3 loop spans 15 amino acids. J gave up 4 bases and V 1 base, and 7 bases lay outside the gene matches. Written as DNA, the CDR3 is TGTGCCAGCTCACCACTGCGGGGGAAAATGTACGAGCAGTACTTC. Translation gives CASSPLRGKMYEQYF.

This chain links TRBV19 with TRBJ1-4, with 10 bases aligning to TRBD1. The V gene end was trimmed by 6 bases and the J gene end by 1 base; junction bases not matched to a gene: 5. Germline V CDR1 and CDR2: LNHDA, SQIVND (reference sequence). The CDR3 runs 16 residues. The CDR3 DNA follows: TGTGCCAGTAGAGACAGGGGGCATTTAACTAATGAAAAACTGTTTTTT. Translated: CASRDRGHLTNEKLFF. The entire variable domain, with the rest obtained from reference TRBV19 and TRBJ1-4, is as follows: DGGITQSPKYLFRKEGQNVTLSCEQNLNHDAMYWYRQDPGQGLRLIYYSQIVNDFQKGDIAEGYSVSREKKESFPLTVTSAQKNPTAFYLCASRDRGHLTNEKLFFGSGTQLSVL.

The gene calls are TRBV5-5 and TRBJ2-7, with 8 positions matching TRBD1. Germline CDR1 SGHKS, CDR2 YYEKEE (reference sequence). The trim removed 4 bases at V and 4 bases at J, leaving 4 bases unmatched. The CDR3 has 13 amino acids. The CDR3 DNA is TGTGCCAGCAGCGGGTGGACAGGGTACGAGCAGTACTTC. This sequence encodes CASSGWTGYEQYF.

This chain joins TRBV2 and TRBJ1-6, with a weak D call TRBD1 (5 bases). The CDR3 has 16 amino acids. The V end was cut by 4 bases, the J end by 8 bases, with 18 bases between. Germline values: CDR1 SNHLY, CDR2 FYNNEI. The CDR3 DNA sequence: TGTGCCAGCAGTGCGACAGTGGAGGGCTTTTATTCACCCCTCCACTTT. The encoded protein is CASSATVEGFYSPLHF. The full variable domain, rest sourced from reference TRBV2 and TRBJ1-6, is EPEVTQTPSHQVTQMGQEVILRCVPISNHLYFYWYRQILGQKVEFLVSFYNNEISEKSEIFDDQFSVERPDGSNFTLKIRSTKLEDSAMYFCASSATVEGFYSPLHFGNGTRLTVT.

This chain joins TRBV28 and TRBJ2-1; 9 bases line up with TRBD1. Germline lookup yields CDR1 MDHEN and CDR2 SYDVKM. This CDR3 is 15 amino acids long. V lost 6 bases to trimming and J lost 7 bases; unmatched junction nucleotides: 10. CDR3 bases: TGTGCCAGCAGCCTCCGGGACAGGGACGGGAATGAGCAGTTCTTC. This translates into CASSLRDRDGNEQFF.

The V call is TRBV6-6, the J call TRBJ2-5; D possibly corresponds to TRBD2 (6 bases). From germline, CDR1 is MNHNY and CDR2 SVGAGI (reference sequence). This CDR3 is built from 15 residues. V lost 6 bases and J lost 3, with 17 bases in between. The CDR3 DNA reads TGTGCCAGCAGCCCAGGGACTGGAGGGGAAGAGACCCAGTACTTC. It encodes CASSPGTGGEETQYF.

The chain links TRBV2 to TRBJ2-7; TRBD1 is a possible D gene (6 bases). The CDR3 is 14 residues long. V was trimmed by 5 bases and J by 2 bases, leaving 13 bases between them. Looked up from germline, CDR1 is SNHLY and CDR2 is FYNNEI. The CDR3 sequence is CASSPGQSTYEQYF. The CDR3 nucleotides are TGTGCCAGCAGTCCCGGACAGTCCACCTACGAGCAGTACTTC.

The rearrangement uses TRBV18 and TRBJ1-3; D not resolved. The V gene's germline CDR1 is KGHSH and CDR2 LQKENI. CDR3 length: 14 residues. The V end was cut by 6 bases, the J end by 0 bases, with 9 bases between. Here the CDR3 DNA reads TGTGCCAGCTCGCTAGTAGACTCTGGAAACACCATATATTTT. This gives the protein CASSLVDSGNTIYF.

The chain links TRBV7-2 to TRBJ1-6; D may be TRBD1 (5 bases). V was clipped by 1 base and J by 0 bases, with 13 bases between them. Germline V gene data show CDR1 as SGHTA and CDR2 as FQGNSA. CDR3 size: 18 residues. Here the CDR3 reads CASSLGQGDISYNSPLHF. The CDR3 DNA reads as TGTGCCAGCAGCTTAGGGCAGGGAGATATCTCCTATAATTCACCCCTCCACTTT.

This sequence joins TRBV19 and TRBJ1-5; TRBD1 matches 7 bases. J lost 6 bases, V lost 4 bases, and 3 bases had no gene match. The germline V gene has CDR1 LNHDA and CDR2 SQIVND (reference sequence). This CDR3 has 13 residues. DNA of the CDR3: TGTGCCAGTAGTACAGGGGGAGGTCAGCCCCAGCATTTT. This encodes CASSTGGGQPQHF.

V and J are TRBV6-5 and TRBJ1-1; D gene uncertain. CDR1 is MNHEY, CDR2 SVGAGI, per germline. The CDR3 extends over 14 amino acids. Trimming removed 6 bases from V and 0 bases from J, with 11 bases in between. Written as DNA, the CDR3 is TGTGCCAGCAGCCGGTCCGGGCTGAACACTGAAGCTTTCTTT. It codes for CASSRSGLNTEAFF.

This clone was recorded once. J is TRBJ2-3 and V is TRBV13, with TRBD2 matching over 13 bases. J was trimmed by 7 bases and V by 5 bases; bases with no gene match: 6. In germline, CDR1 is PRHDT, CDR2 FYEKMQ (reference sequence). The CDR3 extends over 15 amino acids. CDR3 nucleotide sequence: TGTGCCAGCAGCCCGGGACTAGCGGGGCGATATACGCAGTATTTT. It translates to CASSPGLAGRYTQYF.

This clone was observed a single time. The gene calls are TRBV15 and TRBJ2-4; D gene uncertain. The CDR3 spans 12 residues. The germline gives CDR1 LNHNV, CDR2 YYDKDF (reference sequence). V was clipped by 1 base and J by 4 bases, with 2 bases between them. This CDR3 reads CATSRVKNIQYF. DNA of the CDR3: TGTGCCACCAGCAGAGTGAAAAACATTCAGTACTTC. The complete variable domain, with remaining parts taken from reference TRBV15 and TRBJ2-4, reads DAMVIQNPRYQVTQFGKPVTLSCSQTLNHNVMYWYQQKSSQAPKLLFHYYDKDFNNEADTPDNFQSRRPNTSFCFLDIRSPGLGDTAMYLCATSRVKNIQYFGAGTRLSVL.

This clone was seen only once. The J gene is TRBJ2-7, the V gene TRBV10-2, with D perhaps TRBD2 (6 bases). V was trimmed by 0 bases and J by 5 bases, leaving 20 bases between them. Germline CDR1 WSHSY, CDR2 SAAADI. The CDR3 contains 17 residues. The CDR3 nucleotides read TGCGCCAGCAGTGAGTCGAGGGTTCAGGAGGGTTGGGACGAGCAGTACTTC. Amino acids: CASSESRVQEGWDEQYF.

The genes are TRBV14 and TRBJ2-7, with D tentatively TRBD2 (7 bases). The CDR3 covers 14 residues. Germline lookup yields CDR1 SGHDN and CDR2 FVKESK. Trimming took off 4 bases at V and 5 bases at J, with 15 bases between the two ends. CDR3 loop: CASSLGGGLDEQYF. As DNA, the CDR3 is TGTGCCAGCAGCCTAGGGGGGGGACTTGACGAGCAGTACTTC.

The chain links TRBV19 to TRBJ2-6; tentatively, D is TRBD2 (5 bases). The CDR3 loop spans 16 amino acids. The V gene's germline CDR1 is LNHDA and CDR2 SQIVND (reference sequence). V was trimmed by 5 bases and J by 0 bases, leaving 11 bases between them. In nucleotides, the CDR3 is TGTGCCAGTAGTCCCGACGGGGACTCTGGGGCCAACGTCCTGACTTTC. Translation gives CASSPDGDSGANVLTF.

This chain uses TRBV28 with TRBJ2-4, with D possibly being TRBD1 (5 bases). Germline CDR1 reads MDHEN; CDR2 reads SYDVKM. This CDR3 comprises 17 residues. Trimming removed 3 bases at V and 5 bases at J, with 20 bases between. Here the CDR3 DNA reads TGTGCCAGCAGTTTTTCGACCGCAGGGCAAAACGAAAACATTCAGTACTTC. As protein: CASSFSTAGQNENIQYF.

V usage is TRBV18 and J usage is TRBJ2-7; tentatively, D is TRBD1 (5 bases). The V and J ends lost 0 bases and 5 bases respectively, with 8 bases between them. The germline V gene encodes CDR1 KGHSH and CDR2 LQKENI. The CDR3 totals 13 residues. In nucleotides, the CDR3 is TGTGCCAGCTCACCACCATCCAGGGACGAGCAGTACTTC. Residues: CASSPPSRDEQYF.

V and J are TRBV7-3 and TRBJ1-3; 7 bases map to TRBD1. This CDR3 has 15 amino acids. Trimming took 8 bases from V and 1 from J; bases not matched to a gene: 8. Germline V gene lookup returns CDR1 SGHTA and CDR2 FQGTGA. The CDR3 loop is CASGTGDPSGNTIYF. The CDR3 DNA reads TGTGCCAGCGGAACAGGGGATCCGTCTGGAAACACCATATATTTT.

The chain uses TRBV18 and TRBJ1-1; TRBD1 agrees at 8 bases. The CDR3 covers 16 residues. Trimming cost V 2 bases and J 3 bases; bases outside gene matches: 8. Germline loops: CDR1 KGHSH, CDR2 LQKENI. CDR3 protein: CASSPRTGYLDTEAFF. The DNA of the CDR3 is TGTGCCAGCTCACCAAGGACAGGGTACCTAGACACTGAAGCTTTCTTT.

The V call is TRBV19, the J call TRBJ2-1; 12 bases are a match to TRBD2. Unmatched junction bases numbered 14, after V lost 6 bases and J lost 5 bases. CDR3 length: 18 residues. CDR1 is LNHDA, CDR2 SQIVND, per germline (reference sequence). The CDR3 DNA follows: TGTGCCAGTAGCCACGGACTAGCGGGGATGGGACCTCACAATGAGCAGTTCTTC. Its protein product is CASSHGLAGMGPHNEQFF. Drawing the rest from reference TRBV19 and TRBJ2-1, the complete variable domain is DGGITQSPKYLFRKEGQNVTLSCEQNLNHDAMYWYRQDPGQGLRLIYYSQIVNDFQKGDIAEGYSVSREKKESFPLTVTSAQKNPTAFYLCASSHGLAGMGPHNEQFFGPGTRLTVL.

The genes are TRBV5-6 and TRBJ1-3, with D unclear. Trimming left V 1 base short and J 5 bases short, with 10 bases between. The CDR3 is made up of 14 amino acids. The V gene's germline CDR1 is SGHDT and CDR2 YYEEEE. CDR3 sequence (DNA): TGTGCCAGCAGCTTGTTGGGTCCACGAAACACCATATATTTT. Translating it yields CASSLLGPRNTIYF.

The V call is TRBV5-4, the J call TRBJ2-7; the D gene could be TRBD1 or TRBD2 (6 bases each). CDR3 size: 16 residues. The V gene lost 0 bases and the J gene lost 2 bases, with 15 bases spanning the gap. Per germline, CDR1 SGHNT and CDR2 YYREEE (reference sequence). The CDR3 nucleotides read TGTGCCAGCAGCTTGGCTACCAGGGGACTCACCTACGAGCAGTACTTC. Encoded protein: CASSLATRGLTYEQYF.

The V and J genes are TRBV28 and TRBJ2-7; D is perhaps TRBD1 (6 bases). Germline assignment: CDR1 MDHEN and CDR2 SYDVKM. Between the trimmed V and J ends, which lost 10 bases and 7 bases, there was a span of 23 bases. The CDR3 covers 14 residues. DNA for the CDR3: TGTGCCACGGCAGGGGAGCAGAACTCGGGGGAGCAGTACTTC. Translated, it gives CATAGEQNSGEQYF.